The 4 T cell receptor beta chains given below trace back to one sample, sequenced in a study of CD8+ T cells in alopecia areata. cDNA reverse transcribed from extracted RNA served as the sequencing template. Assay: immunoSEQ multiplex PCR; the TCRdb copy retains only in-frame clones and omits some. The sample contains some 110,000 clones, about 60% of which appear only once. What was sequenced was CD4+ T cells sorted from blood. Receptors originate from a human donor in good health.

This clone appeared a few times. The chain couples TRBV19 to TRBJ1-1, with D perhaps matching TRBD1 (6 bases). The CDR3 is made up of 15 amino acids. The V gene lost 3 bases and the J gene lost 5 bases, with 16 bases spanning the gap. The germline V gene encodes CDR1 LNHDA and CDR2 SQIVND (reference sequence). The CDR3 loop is CASSISGGGGTEAFF. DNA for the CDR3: TGTGCCAGTAGTATTAGTGGAGGAGGGGGAACTGAAGCTTTCTTT.

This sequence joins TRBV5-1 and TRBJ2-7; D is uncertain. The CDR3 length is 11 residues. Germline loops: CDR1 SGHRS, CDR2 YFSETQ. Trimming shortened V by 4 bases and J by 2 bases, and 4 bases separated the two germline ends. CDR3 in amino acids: CASSEAYEQYF. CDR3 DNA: TGCGCCAGCAGCGAAGCCTACGAGCAGTACTTC.

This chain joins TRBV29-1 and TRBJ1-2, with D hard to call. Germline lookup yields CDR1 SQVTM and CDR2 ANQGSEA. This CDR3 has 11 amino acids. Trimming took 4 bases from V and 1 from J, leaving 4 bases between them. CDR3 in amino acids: CSVGINYGYTF. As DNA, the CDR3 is TGCAGCGTTGGGATTAACTATGGCTACACCTTC.

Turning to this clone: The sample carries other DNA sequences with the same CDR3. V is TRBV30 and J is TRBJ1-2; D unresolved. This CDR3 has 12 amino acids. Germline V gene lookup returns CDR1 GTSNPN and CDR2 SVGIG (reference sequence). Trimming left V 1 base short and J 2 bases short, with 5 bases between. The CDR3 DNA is TGTGCCTGGAGTGGTGAAAACTATGGCTACACCTTC. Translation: CAWSGENYGYTF.